This TCR beta chain was observed in a study of identical twins. TCRdb called the 5' RACE reads again in MiXCR, with one record for every CDR3 protein. The sample consists of about 200,000 distinct CDR3 sequences, about 7.5% of them appearing once. Study-wide findings and caveats: Twin pairs' shared out-of-frame alpha sequences were enriched in low generation probability. With beta out-of-frame sequences, excess sharing by twins was weaker.

This clonotype was counted ten times or more. The target antigen is unknown. CDR3 length: 13 residues. V shed 8 bases and J shed 1 base, with 14 bases lying between them. In germline, CDR1 is SQVTM, CDR2 ANQGSEA. This sample was shared with a second study, whose subject was yellow fever vaccine responses in identical twins.

The TCR comes from a woman between 18 and 29 years old in good health. The V gene is TRBV29-1, the J gene TRBJ1-1; D is unresolved. Sequenced: memory (CD45RO+) T cells sorted from blood. For the CDR3, the DNA is TGCAGCTTGGGGTCGAACTCGAACACTGAAGCTTTCTTT. It yields the protein CSLGSNSNTEAFF.